This T cell receptor beta chain was sequenced during a study of T cell responses to AZD1222 COVID-19 vaccine. A note on this clone: Antigen specificity is unknown.

Study-level results: Clonal diversity may have been underestimated in mostly white British donors. Repertoire samples came only from after the peak T cell response. Two AZD1222 doses significantly raised spike-specific TCR breadth and depth over controls. Seropositive at baseline were only a handful of AZD1222 recipients.

V shed 2 bases and J shed 8 bases, with 16 bases lying between them. The CDR3 extends over 15 amino acids. Germline V gene lookup returns CDR1 MNHEY and CDR2 SMNVEV (reference sequence). Sequencing was performed with immunoSEQ multiplex PCR; in TCRdb, only in-frame clones are kept and a portion is missing. The data show roughly 150,000 clones, with 80% to 95% seen just once and 1.6% held by the top ten. This chain connects TRBV27 to TRBJ2-1; a possible D gene is TRBD1 (8 bases). The sequence was obtained from an adult in good health. The sequencing here drew on peripheral blood, taken on day 0 of AZD1222 vaccination. The DNA of the CDR3 is TGTGCCAGCAGTTTAGGACAGGGAGGGTCCCATGAGCAGTTCTTC. Its translation: CASSLGQGGSHEQFF.